The 10 T cell receptor beta chains below were found in one sample sequenced in a study of molecular identifiers for immune sequencing clone quantification. TCRdb re-analysed the PCR reads in MiXCR, keeping a single row per CDR3 protein. This sample yields 8,000 to 11,000 distinct CDR3 sequences, of which approximately 19% are seen a single time; 1.7% belongs to the top ten. Sequencing was performed on naive CD8+ T cells from blood, with Jurkat cell RNA spiked in. Subset indicated: FACS-sorted CD8+CD4-CCR7+CD45RA+ naive T cells. Receptor source: a human donor in good health. Some libraries in this study had Jurkat cell RNA spiked in.

This clonotype was found a few times. This rearrangement joins TRBV7-2 to TRBJ2-2; 11 nucleotides align to TRBD2. Germline CDR1 reads SGHTA; CDR2 reads FQGNSA. Trimming cost V 2 bases and J 7 bases; bases outside gene matches: 6. The CDR3 is 16 amino acids. CDR3 protein: CASSLRLAGYHGELFF. Here the CDR3 DNA reads TGTGCCAGCAGCTTACGACTAGCGGGATATCACGGGGAGCTGTTTTTT.

This clonotype was recorded at least ten times. The CDR3 reads CASIPVDSNQPQHF. CDR3 coding DNA: TGTGCCAGTATACCAGTGGATAGCAATCAGCCCCAGCATTTT. This chain connects TRBV19 to TRBJ1-5, with D unresolved. This CDR3 is 14 amino acids long. Trimming pared 7 bases from V and 0 bases from J, leaving 10 bases between. Looked up from germline, CDR1 is LNHDA and CDR2 is SQIVND (reference sequence).

This clonotype was observed many times. The V and J genes are TRBV20-1 and TRBJ2-1; possible D gene TRBD2, 6 bases. Per germline, CDR1 DFQATT and CDR2 SNEGSKA (reference sequence). The length of the CDR3 is 17 residues. Between the trimmed V and J ends, which lost 1 base and 0 bases, there was a span of 16 bases. CDR3 in DNA: TGCAGTGCTAGAGCCCCCTACCGGGAGCTCTCCTACAATGAGCAGTTCTTC. This sequence encodes CSARAPYRELSYNEQFF.

This clonotype is classed as medium-sized. V and J are TRBV7-8 and TRBJ2-5; D ambiguous. Per the germline V gene, CDR1 is SGHVS and CDR2 is FQNEAQ. The CDR3 loop spans 13 amino acids. The V end was cut by 1 base, the J end by 2 bases, with 5 bases between. The chain's CDR3 is CASSLGPQETQYF. As DNA, the CDR3 is TGTGCCAGCAGCTTAGGACCGCAAGAGACCCAGTACTTC. The variable domain in full, with the rest retrieved from reference TRBV7-8 and TRBJ2-5, is GAGVSQSPRYKVAKRGQDVALRCDPISGHVSLFWYQQALGQGPEFLTYFQNEAQLDKSGLPSDRFFAERPEGSVSTLKIQRTQQEDSAVYLCASSLGPQETQYFGPGTRLLVL.

This clonotype was detected ten times or more. This sequence joins TRBV5-1 and TRBJ2-5, with TRBD1 identical over 9 bases. The CDR3 loop spans 16 amino acids. The J segment lost 5 bases and the V segment lost 6 bases, leaving 14 bases of the junction unmatched. Germline V gene data show CDR1 as SGHRS and CDR2 as YFSETQ. CDR3 region: CASTRGQGSLGETQYF. CDR3 nucleotides: TGCGCCAGCACTCGCGGACAGGGGAGCCTTGGGGAGACCCAGTACTTC.

This clonotype was picked up many times. The J gene is TRBJ2-1, the V gene TRBV11-2, with 13 nucleotides matching TRBD2. Trimming at V came to 5 bases and at J to 8 bases, leaving 6 bases not matched to a gene. Germline CDR1 SGHAT, CDR2 FQNNGV. This CDR3 has 15 amino acids. In DNA form, the CDR3 reads TGTGCCAGCAGCCCGGGGGGACTAGCGGGATATGAGCAGTTCTTC. Amino acids: CASSPGGLAGYEQFF.

Remarks on this clonotype: At one boundary the junction diverges from the germline segment, which might be a read error. This chain uses TRBV28 with TRBJ2-7; D not certain. The CDR3 is made up of 13 amino acids. Germline V lookup: CDR1 MDHEN, CDR2 SYDVKM. CDR3 DNA sequence: TGTGCCAGCAGTTTCCGCGTTCCCTACGGGCAGTACTTC. This sequence encodes CASSFRVPYGQYF. The whole variable domain, filled in from reference TRBV28 and TRBJ2-7, reads DVKVTQSSRYLVKRTGEKVFLECVQDMDHENMFWYRQDPGLGLRLIYFSYDVKMKEKGDIPEGYSVSREKKERFSLILESASTNQTSMYLCASSFRVPYGQYFGPGTRLTVT.

In its sample, this clonotype is medium-sized. This chain uses TRBV20-1 with TRBJ2-7, with 10 bases that match TRBD1. V dropped 1 base and J dropped 3; count of bases not matched to a gene: 3. The CDR3 has 14 residues. Germline lookup yields CDR1 DFQATT and CDR2 SNEGSKA (reference sequence). The CDR3 sequence: CSARGRDRGYEQYF. DNA of the CDR3: TGCAGTGCTAGAGGCCGGGACAGGGGCTACGAGCAGTACTTC.

This clonotype was recorded a few times. The J gene is TRBJ1-3, the V gene TRBV5-6; unclear D gene. The CDR3 is 15 amino acids. CDR1 and CDR2 from the germline V gene are SGHDT and YYEEEE. V was shortened by 4 bases and J by 0 bases, with 11 bases between the two germline ends. CDR3 sequence (DNA): TGTGCCAGCAGCGTTGCCGGGGACTCTGGAAACACCATATATTTT. Its translation is CASSVAGDSGNTIYF.

This clonotype was observed a few times. The chain couples TRBV27 to TRBJ2-7, with D uncertain. Germline CDR1 MNHEY, CDR2 SMNVEV (reference sequence). The CDR3 length is 13 residues. Deletions cut 0 bases from V and 6 bases from J, with 9 bases between. This chain's CDR3 is CASSLSDLREQYF. The CDR3 coding sequence is TGTGCCAGCAGTTTATCGGACCTCCGCGAGCAGTACTTC.